Below are 9 T cell receptor beta chains sequenced from a single sample in a study of blood T cell repertoires in COVID-19. The method was immunoSEQ multiplex PCR; TCRdb's version includes in-frame clones alone and lacks a portion of them. The sample carries 90,000 or so clones, roughly nine tenths recorded once. The sequenced material came from peripheral blood. Receptors originate from a woman aged 60-75 years with COVID-19, enrolled during active disease.

V is TRBV7-2 and J is TRBJ1-2; no firm D call. CDR1 and CDR2 (germline): SGHTA, FQGNSA. Between the trimmed V and J ends, which lost 1 base and 0 bases, there was a span of 6 bases. CDR3 length: 14 amino acids. This CDR3 is CASSLEVANYGYTF. The CDR3 nucleotides read TGTGCCAGCAGCTTAGAAGTAGCTAACTATGGCTACACCTTC.

The sample holds many counts of this clone. The chain couples TRBV11-1 to TRBJ1-2, with a weak D call TRBD1 (5 bases). The germline gives CDR1 SGHAT, CDR2 FQDESV (reference sequence). V shed 3 bases and J shed 7 bases, with 12 bases lying between them. The CDR3 length is 13 residues. The CDR3 DNA sequence: TGTGCCAGCAGCTTCGTACGGGGGTCTGGCTACACCTTC. Its protein is CASSFVRGSGYTF. Drawing the rest from reference TRBV11-1 and TRBJ1-2, the complete variable domain is EAEVAQSPRYKITEKSQAVAFWCDPISGHATLYWYRQILGQGPELLVQFQDESVVDDSQLPKDRFSAERLKGVDSTLKIQPAELGDSAMYLCASSFVRGSGYTFGSGTRLTVV.

V and J are TRBV11-2 and TRBJ2-2, with D perhaps matching TRBD1 (6 bases). This CDR3 comprises 13 residues. CDR1 and CDR2 (germline): SGHAT, FQNNGV. V was cut by 4 bases and J by 6 bases, with 9 bases left in between. DNA of the CDR3: TGTGCCAGCAGCTCACAGGGTCCCGGGGAGCTGTTTTTT. Its protein is CASSSQGPGELFF.

The V gene is TRBV9, the J gene TRBJ1-2, with D perhaps matching TRBD1 (6 bases). Between the trimmed V and J ends, which lost 3 bases and 7 bases, there was a span of 19 bases. The CDR3 spans 15 residues. Germline CDR1 is SGDLS and CDR2 is YYNGEE. CDR3 coding DNA: TGTGCCAGCAGCGCCCTAGGACAGTTGGCCTCTGGCTACACCTTC. As protein: CASSALGQLASGYTF.

V gene TRBV5-1 combines with J gene TRBJ2-3; a possible D gene is TRBD2 (6 bases). Germline V gene sequence: CDR1 SGHRS, CDR2 YFSETQ. Trimming stripped 0 bases from V and 2 bases from J, with 10 bases between. This CDR3 contains 15 residues. The CDR3 DNA reads as TGCGCCAGCAGCTTGGTTCCGGGGGACACAGATACGCAGTATTTT. Protein sequence: CASSLVPGDTDTQYF.

The genes are TRBV6-5 and TRBJ1-4; tentatively, D is TRBD1 (5 bases). Germline CDR1 is MNHEY and CDR2 is SVGAGI. V lost 6 bases and J lost 8, with 19 bases in between. The CDR3 sequence is 15 residues long. The CDR3 loop is CASSMGLPSREKLFF. The CDR3 DNA reads as TGTGCCAGCAGCATGGGGCTCCCAAGTCGGGAAAAACTGTTTTTT.

This clone has a handful of counts. The CDR3 DNA follows: TGCGCCAGCAGCGGGTCCACAGGGGGAGCTAACTATGGCTACACCTTC. This gives the protein CASSGSTGGANYGYTF. The V and J genes are TRBV5-1 and TRBJ1-2, with 8 bases that match TRBD1. CDR1 is SGHRS, CDR2 YFSETQ, per germline. Unmatched junction bases numbered 8, after V lost 4 bases and J lost 0 bases. This CDR3 region has 16 residues.

This clone has more than one count but fewer than ten. The V call is TRBV27, the J call TRBJ2-1; 12 bases match TRBD2. There are 15 residues in the CDR3. V lost 4 bases and J lost 10; bases outside the gene matches: 8. Germline V gives CDR1 MNHEY, CDR2 SMNVEV (reference sequence). The CDR3 loop reads CASSSPSGGAREQFF. CDR3 nucleotide sequence: TGTGCCAGCAGTTCCCCTAGCGGGGGGGCCAGGGAGCAGTTCTTC.

The genes are TRBV6-1 and TRBJ2-7, with TRBD2 matching over 9 bases. The CDR3 covers 16 residues. After removal of 4 bases from V and 3 bases from J, the junction contained 10 bases not matched to a gene. In germline, CDR1 is MNHNS, CDR2 SASEGT. CDR3 residues: CASSAGGAGGHYEQYF. DNA of the CDR3: TGTGCCAGCAGTGCGGGTGGAGCGGGGGGTCACTACGAGCAGTACTTC.